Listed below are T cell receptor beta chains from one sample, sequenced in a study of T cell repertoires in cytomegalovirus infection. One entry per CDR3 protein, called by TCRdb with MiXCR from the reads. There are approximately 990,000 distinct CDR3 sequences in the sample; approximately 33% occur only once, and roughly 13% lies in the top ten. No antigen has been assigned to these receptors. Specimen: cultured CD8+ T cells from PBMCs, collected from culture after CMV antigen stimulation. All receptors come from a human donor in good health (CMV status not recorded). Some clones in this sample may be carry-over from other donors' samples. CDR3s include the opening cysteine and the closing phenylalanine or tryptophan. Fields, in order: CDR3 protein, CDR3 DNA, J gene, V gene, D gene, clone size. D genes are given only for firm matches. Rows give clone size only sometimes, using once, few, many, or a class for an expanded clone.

CDR3 protein: CASSFSSEQYF
CDR3 DNA: TGTGCCAGCAGTTTTTCCAGCGAGCAGTACTTC
J gene: TRBJ2-7
V gene: TRBV12-3/TRBV12-4
D gene: .
clone size: .

CDR3 protein: CASSGSRGDRYSGVEKLFF
CDR3 DNA: TGTGCCAGCAGTGGCTCCAGGGGGGACCGTTACAGTGGTGTTGAAAAACTGTTTTTT
J gene: TRBJ1-4
V gene: TRBV12-3/TRBV12-4
D gene: TRBD1
clone size: few

CDR3 protein: CASSSLDSRGTGELFF
CDR3 DNA: TGTGCCAGCAGCTCATTGGACAGCCGAGGCACCGGGGAGCTGTTTTTT
J gene: TRBJ2-2
V gene: TRBV7-6
D gene: .
clone size: many

CDR3 protein: CASSLSSGLRLAMNEQFF
CDR3 DNA: TGTGCCAGCAGTTTAAGTTCAGGTCTTAGGCTAGCGATGAATGAGCAGTTCTTC
J gene: TRBJ2-1
V gene: TRBV12-3/TRBV12-4
D gene: .
clone size: many

CDR3 protein: CASSQDWLTRNEQFF
CDR3 DNA: TGCGCCAGCAGCCAAGACTGGCTGACAAGGAATGAGCAGTTCTTC
J gene: TRBJ2-1
V gene: TRBV4-1
D gene: .
clone size: .

CDR3 protein: CVSSYGGSEAFF
CDR3 DNA: TGTGTCAGCAGTTACGGGGGGTCTGAAGCTTTCTTT
J gene: TRBJ1-1
V gene: TRBV6-2/TRBV6-3
D gene: .
clone size: .

CDR3 protein: CASSYSPAGVETQYF
CDR3 DNA: TGTGCCAGCAGCTACAGCCCGGCCGGAGTAGAGACCCAGTACTTC
J gene: TRBJ2-5
V gene: TRBV6-5
D gene: .
clone size: few

CDR3 protein: CASSYSGSGGHTGELFF
CDR3 DNA: TGTGCCAGCAGTTACTCGGGTAGCGGGGGGCACACCGGGGAGCTGTTTTTT
J gene: TRBJ2-2
V gene: TRBV6-8
D gene: TRBD2
clone size: .

CDR3 protein: CASSFTSGGLNTGELFF
CDR3 DNA: TGTGCCAGCAGCTTCACTAGCGGGGGTCTAAACACCGGGGAGCTGTTTTTT
J gene: TRBJ2-2
V gene: TRBV11-3
D gene: TRBD2
clone size: .

CDR3 protein: CASSLARFAYGYTF
CDR3 DNA: TGTGCCAGCAGTCTTGCCAGGTTCGCCTATGGCTACACCTTC
J gene: TRBJ1-2
V gene: TRBV6-6
D gene: .
clone size: few

CDR3 protein: CASSLGEGGAPGELFF
CDR3 DNA: TGTGCCAGCAGTCTCGGTGAAGGGGGGGCCCCCGGGGAGCTGTTTTTT
J gene: TRBJ2-2
V gene: TRBV12-3/TRBV12-4
D gene: .
clone size: few

CDR3 protein: CASSYEGGMGEQFF
CDR3 DNA: TGTGCCAGCAGCTATGAGGGCGGGATGGGTGAGCAGTTCTTC
J gene: TRBJ2-1
V gene: TRBV7-3
D gene: .
clone size: .

CDR3 protein: CASSVADRSGGTEAFF
CDR3 DNA: TGTGCCAGCAGCGTCGCCGACCGGTCCGGGGGGACTGAAGCTTTCTTT
J gene: TRBJ1-1
V gene: TRBV9
D gene: .
clone size: .

CDR3 protein: CASSYLRDIWNTEAFF
CDR3 DNA: TGTGCCAGCAGTTACCTACGGGACATTTGGAACACTGAAGCTTTCTTT
J gene: TRBJ1-1
V gene: TRBV6-2/TRBV6-3
D gene: .
clone size: few

CDR3 protein: CASSQADGGAGDTQYF
CDR3 DNA: TGCGCCAGCAGCCAAGCGGACGGGGGGGCGGGAGATACGCAGTATTTT
J gene: TRBJ2-3
V gene: TRBV4-1
D gene: TRBD2
clone size: .

CDR3 protein: CASSERQGVVEKLFF
CDR3 DNA: TGTGCCAGCAGTGAACGACAGGGAGTCGTCGAAAAACTGTTTTTT
J gene: TRBJ1-4
V gene: TRBV25-1
D gene: TRBD1
clone size: few

CDR3 protein: CASILWTSGAGTQYF
CDR3 DNA: TGTGCCAGCATCCTTTGGACTAGCGGGGCGGGAACGCAGTATTTT
J gene: TRBJ2-3
V gene: TRBV12-3/TRBV12-4
D gene: TRBD2
clone size: .

CDR3 protein: CASRVPGLAGGWGYNEQFF
CDR3 DNA: TGCGCCAGCAGGGTACCGGGACTAGCGGGGGGATGGGGGTACAATGAGCAGTTCTTC
J gene: TRBJ2-1
V gene: TRBV10-2
D gene: TRBD2
clone size: .

CDR3 protein: CASSAPDPWKDTQYF
CDR3 DNA: TGTGCCAGCAGTGCCCCAGACCCCTGGAAAGATACGCAGTATTTT
J gene: TRBJ2-3
V gene: TRBV6-4
D gene: .
clone size: .

CDR3 protein: CASNPLGGSLGTQYF
CDR3 DNA: TGTGCCAGCAACCCCTTAGGGGGCTCGTTGGGCACGCAGTATTTT
J gene: TRBJ2-3
V gene: TRBV7-4
D gene: TRBD1
clone size: few

CDR3 protein: CASSVTRDRSYGYTF
CDR3 DNA: TGTGCCAGTAGTGTCACGAGGGACAGGTCCTATGGCTACACCTTC
J gene: TRBJ1-2
V gene: TRBV19
D gene: TRBD1
clone size: .

CDR3 protein: CASSIKAAGFTYEQYF
CDR3 DNA: TGTGCCAGTAGTATCAAGGCGGCAGGCTTTACCTACGAGCAGTACTTC
J gene: TRBJ2-7
V gene: TRBV19
D gene: .
clone size: .

CDR3 protein: CASGFGRGLTNTQYF
CDR3 DNA: TGTGCCAGCGGCTTCGGGCGGGGACTCACGAATACGCAGTATTTT
J gene: TRBJ2-3
V gene: TRBV2
D gene: .
clone size: .